A selection of T cell receptor beta chains follows, all from one sample in a study of OX40 agonist ivuxolimab in advanced cancers. TCRdb's copy holds only in-frame clones and misses some; the assay was immunoSEQ multiplex PCR. Here the sample spans approximately 84,000 clones, 80% to 95% being singletons. The sample consisted of CD4+ or CD8+ T cells sorted from blood, taken in a trial of the OX40 agonist ivuxolimab. These receptors were collected from an adult with an advanced solid tumor such as melanoma, head and neck, liver or kidney cancer. Both conserved end residues are part of each CDR3. D genes are given only for firm matches. Part of the rows lack a size; the others show once, few, many or a class for expanded clones.

>TRBV9|TRBD1|TRBJ1-2|NA
CASSVDETGGASYTF
TGTGCCAGCAGCGTAGATGAGACAGGGGGGGCGAGCTACACCTTC
>TRBV10-1|TRBD1|TRBJ1-1|NA
CASWPGQGATEAFF
TGCGCCAGCTGGCCGGGACAGGGGGCAACTGAAGCTTTCTTT
>TRBV5-8|NA|TRBJ2-1|NA
CASGENGGYLFF
TGTGCCAGCGGGGAAAACGGGGGATATCTGTTCTTC
>TRBV23-1|NA|TRBJ2-7|once
CASSLQSTPESQAEQYF
TGCGCCAGCAGCCTCCAATCTACTCCCGAGTCACAGGCCGAGCAGTACTTC
>TRBV6-1|NA|TRBJ1-2|NA
CASSESMGTLGGYTF
TGTGCCAGCAGTGAAAGTATGGGGACCCTGGGTGGCTACACCTTC
>TRBV7-6|TRBD2|TRBJ2-3|NA
CASSNHSGSSLDTQYF
TGTGCCAGCAGCAACCATAGCGGGAGTAGTTTGGATACGCAGTATTTT
>TRBV19|NA|TRBJ2-3|NA
CASSLTGTSRDTQYF
TGTGCCAGTAGTCTTACAGGGACGAGCAGAGATACGCAGTATTTT
>TRBV19|TRBD2|TRBJ2-7|NA
CASNPVGGRELGEQYF
TGTGCCAGTAATCCAGTCGGCGGGAGGGAGCTGGGCGAGCAGTACTTC
>TRBV30|TRBD2|TRBJ2-1|NA
CAWGEGTSGGNEQFF
TGTGCCTGGGGAGAAGGGACTAGCGGGGGTAATGAGCAGTTCTTC
>TRBV7-6|NA|TRBJ1-5|NA
CASSLARYQPQHF
TGTGCCAGCAGCTTAGCACGGTATCAGCCCCAGCATTTT
>TRBV12-5|NA|TRBJ1-1|few
CASGLSAEAFF
TGTGCTAGTGGTTTGTCGGCTGAAGCTTTCTTT
>TRBV7-8|NA|TRBJ2-3|NA
CASSPPLDTQYF
TGTGCCAGCAGCCCCCCCTTAGATACGCAGTATTTT
>TRBV7-2|TRBD2|TRBJ2-3|NA
CASSLAGGRTDTQYF
TGTGCCAGCAGCCTAGCGGGGGGGCGCACAGATACGCAGTATTTT
>TRBV9|NA|TRBJ1-1|NA
CASSVAQNTEAFF
TGTGCCAGCAGCGTAGCGCAGAACACTGAAGCTTTCTTT
>TRBV6-5|NA|TRBJ1-1|few
CASSTPVTEAFF
TGTGCCAGCAGTACCCCCGTGACTGAAGCTTTCTTT
>TRBV14|NA|TRBJ1-2|NA
CASSQGTFGDYTF
TGTGCCAGCAGCCAAGGGACCTTTGGCGACTACACCTTC
>TRBV11-2|NA|TRBJ2-1|NA
CASSLGGPRNNEQFF
TGTGCCAGCAGCTTAGGCGGGCCTAGAAACAATGAGCAGTTCTTC
>TRBV10-3|NA|TRBJ2-1|NA
CAIGRNGDNEQFF
TGTGCCATCGGGAGGAACGGGGACAATGAGCAGTTCTTC
>TRBV28|NA|TRBJ1-2|NA
CASSSPTVYYGYTF
TGTGCCAGCAGTTCCCCGACAGTTTACTATGGCTACACCTTC
>TRBV15|NA|TRBJ2-5|NA
CATSRQGYETQYF
TGTGCCACCAGCAGACAGGGTTATGAGACCCAGTACTTC
>TRBV6-1|NA|TRBJ1-5|NA
CASTARGSGQPQHF
TGTGCCAGCACCGCTAGGGGGTCTGGTCAGCCCCAGCATTTT
>TRBV9|NA|TRBJ1-2|NA
CASSVGQGNPLYGYTF
TGTGCCAGCAGCGTAGGGCAGGGCAATCCCCTCTATGGCTACACCTTC
>TRBV5-1|TRBD2|TRBJ2-7|NA
CASSLGSSGITYEQYF
TGCGCCAGCAGCTTGGGTTCTAGCGGGATCACCTACGAGCAGTACTTC
>TRBV5-4|NA|TRBJ2-2|NA
CASSLGQGDTGELFF
TGTGCCAGCAGCTTGGGGCAGGGAGACACCGGGGAGCTGTTTTTT
>TRBV28|TRBD1|TRBJ2-2|NA
CASSPGQGWVGELFF
TGTGCCAGCAGTCCCGGACAGGGGTGGGTTGGGGAGCTGTTTTTT
>TRBV28|NA|TRBJ2-2|NA
CASSHPQGTGELFF
TGTGCCAGCAGCCATCCCCAGGGCACCGGGGAGCTGTTTTTT
>TRBV29-1|TRBD1|TRBJ2-2|NA
CSVVTGTGNTGELFF
TGCAGCGTCGTAACCGGGACAGGGAACACCGGGGAGCTGTTTTTT
>TRBV30|TRBD2|TRBJ2-1|NA
CAWSTSGDNEQFF
TGTGCCTGGAGTACCAGCGGGGACAATGAGCAGTTCTTC
>TRBV9|NA|TRBJ1-1|NA
CASSVGEGDTEAFF
TGTGCCAGCAGCGTAGGGGAGGGCGACACTGAAGCTTTCTTT
>TRBV6-6|NA|TRBJ1-1|NA
CASSSYLNTEAFF
TGTGCCAGCAGTTCCTACTTGAACACTGAAGCTTTCTTT
>TRBV7-9|TRBD2|TRBJ2-7|NA
CASSPAGTSGSYEQYF
TGTGCCAGCAGCCCCGCCGGGACTAGCGGGAGTTACGAGCAGTACTTC
>TRBV19|NA|TRBJ2-5|NA
CASSSKDQETQYF
TGTGCCAGTAGTTCCAAGGACCAAGAGACCCAGTACTTC
>TRBV29-1|NA|TRBJ2-5|NA
CSVVNGVQETQYF
TGCAGCGTCGTTAACGGGGTACAAGAGACCCAGTACTTC
>TRBV6-1|TRBD1|TRBJ1-4|NA
CAGSYRGPGEKLFF
TGTGCCGGTTCCTACAGGGGCCCAGGGGAAAAACTGTTTTTT
>TRBV5-4|NA|TRBJ2-1|NA
CASSSTGLNNEQFF
TGTGCCAGCAGCTCAACGGGACTCAACAATGAGCAGTTCTTC
>TRBV19|TRBD1|TRBJ1-6|NA
CASSSRTGGSNSPLHF
TGTGCCAGTAGTTCCCGGACAGGGGGATCTAATTCACCCCTCCACTTT
>TRBV6-5|NA|TRBJ2-2|NA
CASAGGLRAAGELFF
TGTGCCAGCGCTGGGGGGTTACGGGCCGCCGGGGAGCTGTTTTTT
>TRBV28|TRBD2|TRBJ2-3|NA
CASSLGTSGDLNTDTQYF
TGTGCCAGCAGTCTCGGGACTAGCGGGGATCTCAACACAGATACGCAGTATTTT
>TRBV5-1|NA|TRBJ1-2|NA
CASSFTGEGGYTF
TGCGCCAGCAGCTTTACGGGGGAGGGTGGCTACACCTTC